Following are 21 T cell receptor beta chains from one sample sequenced in a study of shared clonotypes between healthy human individuals. TCRdb keeps only in-frame clones here, not all; method: immunoSEQ multiplex PCR. The sample holds millions of clones, just over 90% seen once. Sequenced: naive CD4+ T cells sorted from blood. Documented subset: CD45RA+ positively selected. The receptor source for this set is a man younger than 30 in good health.

The genes are TRBV6-1 and TRBJ1-2; D gene ambiguous. V lost 3 bases, J lost 4 bases, and 9 bases lay in between. The germline CDR1 and CDR2 sequences are MNHNS and SASEGT. The CDR3 has 13 residues. The CDR3 DNA sequence: TGTGCCAGCAGTGATCGGGGAGGCTATGGCTACACCTTC. Amino acids: CASSDRGGYGYTF.

As for this clone: Other DNA sequences in the same sample also yield this CDR3. The chain joins TRBV2 to TRBJ2-3; TRBD2 aligns across 9 bases. Germline loops: CDR1 SNHLY, CDR2 FYNNEI. Trimming took 6 bases from V and 1 from J; bases not matched to a gene: 5. CDR3 size: 15 residues. DNA for the CDR3: TGTGCCAGCAGCCGTTTAGCGGGGGGCACAGATACGCAGTATTTT. This gives the protein CASSRLAGGTDTQYF.

This chain uses TRBV7-9 with TRBJ2-5; a possible D gene is TRBD1 (6 bases). CDR3 length: 15 amino acids. Germline V gene sequence: CDR1 SEHNR, CDR2 FQNEAQ (reference sequence). Between the trimmed V and J ends, which lost 6 bases and 5 bases, there was a span of 19 bases. The CDR3 region is CASRSDRRSWETQYF. The CDR3 nucleotides are TGTGCCAGCAGATCCGACAGGAGGTCATGGGAGACCCAGTACTTC.

The genes are TRBV6-4 and TRBJ2-7, with 14 nucleotides matching TRBD2. Losses at the gene ends were 7 bases for V and 0 bases for J; bases not matched to a gene: 8. The CDR3 length is 17 residues. Germline V lookup: CDR1 MRHNA, CDR2 SNTAGT. The CDR3 DNA is TGTGCCAGCATGGGACTAGCGGGAGAAAAGAGCTCCTACGAGCAGTACTTC. This codes for CASMGLAGEKSSYEQYF.

Concerning this clone itself: This sample includes further DNA sequences coding for the same CDR3. CDR3 in DNA: TGTGCCAGTAGTTCCCAGGGGGCCACTGAAGCTTTCTTT. It is translated as CASSSQGATEAFF. V is TRBV19 and J is TRBJ1-1; 8 positions match TRBD1. Looked up from germline, CDR1 is LNHDA and CDR2 is SQIVND (reference sequence). With 5 bases clipped from V and 4 bases from J, the junction kept 3 bases outside the gene matches. This CDR3 is built from 13 residues.

V is TRBV19 and J is TRBJ2-1; 13 nucleotides match TRBD2. CDR3 length: 17 residues. The ends lost 3 bases at V and 8 bases at J; junction bases unmatched: 10. Per germline, CDR1 LNHDA and CDR2 SQIVND (reference sequence). CDR3 nucleotide sequence: TGTGCCAGTAGTATTGAGGGACTAGCGGGACCTTCGGATGAGCAGTTCTTC. This gives the protein CASSIEGLAGPSDEQFF.

A remark on this clone: The sample holds other DNA sequences that translate to the same CDR3. The rearrangement joins TRBV2 to TRBJ2-5, with D unresolved. Germline CDR1 and CDR2: SNHLY and FYNNEI. The CDR3 sequence is 11 residues long. V lost 5 bases and J lost 5, with 6 bases in between. The CDR3 DNA follows: TGTGCCAGCAGTATCCAGGAGACCCAGTACTTC. Amino acid sequence: CASSIQETQYF.

This clone was recorded once. In nucleotides, the CDR3 is TGTGCCAGCAGTTACTCGGCTAACGGGGTCGAGCAGTACTTC. As protein: CASSYSANGVEQYF. This chain connects TRBV6-6 to TRBJ2-7, with D possibly being TRBD2 (5 bases). In germline, CDR1 is MNHNY, CDR2 SVGAGI (reference sequence). This CDR3 has 14 residues. V shed 0 bases and J shed 6 bases, with 12 bases lying between them.

This chain joins TRBV2 and TRBJ1-2; no firm D call. This CDR3 comprises 13 residues. V shed 1 base and J shed 8 bases, with 11 bases lying between them. Looked up from germline, CDR1 is SNHLY and CDR2 is FYNNEI. The CDR3 nucleotides read TGTGCCAGCAGTGAAGGTCAGGTCTCAGGCTACACCTTC. Its translation: CASSEGQVSGYTF.

The chain has TRBV18 and TRBJ2-7; a weak D match, TRBD2 (6 bases). Germline-derived CDR1 and CDR2 are KGHSH and LQKENI. This CDR3 spans 14 amino acids. Trimming removed 6 bases from V and 0 bases from J, with 12 bases in between. CDR3 nucleotide sequence: TGTGCCAGCTCGGGGGGTGTCGGCTCCTACGAGCAGTACTTC. Translated, it gives CASSGGVGSYEQYF. Supplemented by reference TRBV18 and TRBJ2-7, the full variable domain reads NAGVMQNPRHLVRRRGQEARLRCSPMKGHSHVYWYRQLPEEGLKFMVYLQKENIIDESGMPKERFSAEFPKEGPSILRIQQVVRGDSAAYFCASSGGVGSYEQYFGPGTRLTVT.

The chain's CDR3 is CASSLEQGANGYTF. The CDR3 DNA sequence: TGCGCCAGCAGCCTGGAACAGGGGGCGAATGGCTACACCTTC. J is TRBJ1-2 and V is TRBV4-3, with 9 bases that match TRBD1. Germline V gene data show CDR1 as LGHNA and CDR2 as YSLEER. The CDR3 runs 14 residues. The V gene end was trimmed by 4 bases and the J gene end by 6 bases; junction bases not matched to a gene: 6.

This sequence joins TRBV7-6 and TRBJ2-3, with 8 bases aligning to TRBD2. The CDR3 totals 17 residues. V dropped 0 bases and J dropped 0; count of bases not matched to a gene: 5. Germline V CDR1 and CDR2: SGHVS, FNYEAQ. CDR3 nucleotides: TGTGCCAGCAGCTTAGCATGGCGGGGGGCCAGCACAGATACGCAGTATTTT. The encoded protein is CASSLAWRGASTDTQYF.

This rearrangement joins TRBV9 to TRBJ2-1, with TRBD2 identical over 12 bases. CDR1 and CDR2 (germline): SGDLS, YYNGEE. The CDR3 has 19 amino acids. The ends lost 4 bases at V and 1 base at J; junction bases unmatched: 12. The CDR3 DNA reads TGTGCCAGCAGCAACCCTCTAGCGGGAGGGAAGAAATCCTACAATGAGCAGTTCTTC. Protein sequence: CASSNPLAGGKKSYNEQFF.

The chain is built from TRBV30 and TRBJ1-5, with D unresolved. This CDR3 is built from 17 residues. The V gene's germline CDR1 is GTSNPN and CDR2 SVGIG (reference sequence). Trimming removed 0 bases at V and 1 base at J, with 16 bases between. This CDR3 reads CAWSVGFGKGSNQPQHF. CDR3 bases: TGTGCCTGGAGTGTTGGGTTCGGGAAGGGAAGCAATCAGCCCCAGCATTTT.

The chain has TRBV2 and TRBJ2-7; 9 bases map to TRBD2. J was trimmed by 4 bases and V by 6 bases; bases with no gene match: 13. The CDR3 covers 16 residues. Germline V gives CDR1 SNHLY, CDR2 FYNNEI. Here the CDR3 DNA reads TGTGCCAGCAGCTCCCCGACTAGCGGAGCACCTTACGAGCAGTACTTC. Translating it yields CASSSPTSGAPYEQYF.

Only a few counts were recorded for this clone. V and J are TRBV18 and TRBJ1-1; possible D gene TRBD1, 5 bases. Germline V gene data show CDR1 as KGHSH and CDR2 as LQKENI. This CDR3 region has 14 residues. The V and J ends lost 1 base and 4 bases respectively, with 10 bases between them. This CDR3 reads CASSPQGDGTEAFF. CDR3 DNA sequence: TGTGCCAGCTCACCACAAGGGGACGGCACTGAAGCTTTCTTT.

The CDR3 sequence: CASSPRGSLGEQFF. The CDR3 DNA reads as TGTGCCAGTAGTCCCCGGGGCTCCCTTGGAGAGCAGTTCTTC. The rearrangement joins TRBV19 to TRBJ2-1; D possibly uses TRBD1 or TRBD2 (5 bases each). The CDR3 contains 14 residues. CDR1 and CDR2 (germline): LNHDA, SQIVND (reference sequence). Trimming cost V 5 bases and J 10 bases, with 18 bases left between them. Drawing the rest from reference TRBV19 and TRBJ2-1, the complete variable domain is DGGITQSPKYLFRKEGQNVTLSCEQNLNHDAMYWYRQDPGQGLRLIYYSQIVNDFQKGDIAEGYSVSREKKESFPLTVTSAQKNPTAFYLCASSPRGSLGEQFFGPGTRLTVL.

The chain recombines TRBV6-6 with TRBJ2-2, with TRBD2 matching over 8 bases. This CDR3 has 14 residues. Germline loops: CDR1 MNHNY, CDR2 SVGAGI (reference sequence). Trimming removed 7 bases from V and 2 bases from J; junction bases left unmatched: 3. The CDR3 nucleotides read TGTGCCAGCATAAGCGGGAGTAACACCGGGGAGCTGTTTTTT. Protein sequence: CASISGSNTGELFF.

For this clone: Other DNA sequences in the same sample also yield this CDR3. V usage is TRBV28 and J usage is TRBJ1-6; D is possibly TRBD1 (6 bases). This CDR3 region has 15 residues. Germline lookup yields CDR1 MDHEN and CDR2 SYDVKM. Trimming removed 1 base from V and 9 bases from J, with 13 bases in between. The CDR3 coding sequence is TGTGCCAGCAGTTTATTACAGGGTCAAGGTTCACCCCTCCACTTT. This encodes CASSLLQGQGSPLHF.

V and J are TRBV7-9 and TRBJ2-1; 10 bases align to TRBD2. CDR1 and CDR2 from the germline V gene are SEHNR and FQNEAQ (reference sequence). The CDR3 contains 13 residues. V shed 3 bases, J shed 7 bases, and the junction held 0 bases outside the gene matches. The CDR3 sequence: CASSFSGGNEQFF. In nucleotides, the CDR3 is TGTGCCAGCAGCTTTAGCGGGGGGAATGAGCAGTTCTTC.

This chain connects TRBV2 to TRBJ1-3; perhaps TRBD1 as D (5 bases). There are 15 residues in the CDR3. Trimming shortened V by 3 bases and J by 3 bases, and 12 bases separated the two germline ends. Per the germline V gene, CDR1 is SNHLY and CDR2 is FYNNEI. Here the CDR3 reads CASSDEGRHGNTIYF. The CDR3 DNA reads as TGTGCCAGCAGTGACGAGGGACGGCATGGAAACACCATATATTTT.